These 8 T cell receptor beta chains originate from one sample sequenced in a study of blood T cells in healthy people across ages (dated by TCRdb to the mid-2010s). Libraries were built with 5' RACE. TCRdb names Illumina HiSeq 2500 as the instrument used. A second about 7 to 12 cycle PCR used a sample-barcoded 5' primer and a J-beta primer mix. TCRdb reprocessing: public reads trimmed at Q25 with fastp, clones called with MiXCR, in-frame beta chains kept. Here each entry gathers all rows of one CDR3 protein and keeps the most common genes and DNA. For this sample there are roughly 570,000 distinct CDR3 sequences; 25% to 30% appear just once. Jointly, the top ten make up approximately 17% of the sample. The sequencing input was blood. The receptors come from a woman in her 70s in good health.

The chain recombines TRBV4-3 with TRBJ1-6; D call uncertain. Germline CDR1 reads LGHNA; CDR2 reads YSLEER. The CDR3 is made up of 14 amino acids. Trimming removed 5 bases from V and 4 bases from J, with 9 bases in between. The CDR3 nucleotides read TGCGCCAGCAGCGTGGACGGATATAATTCACCCCTCCACTTT. Translation gives CASSVDGYNSPLHF.

The J gene is TRBJ2-5, the V gene TRBV12-3 or TRBV12-4; 9 bases are a match to TRBD2. The J call may be faulty, since TRBJ2-1 better matches the DNA end. The CDR3 is 14 amino acids. CDR3 nucleotide sequence: TGTGCCAGCAGTCCGAGCGGGGGGACGGATGAGCAGTTCTTC. Translated: CASSPSGGTDEQFF.

The J gene is TRBJ2-7, the V gene TRBV7-9, with D unresolved. V was pared by 5 bases and J by 4 bases, with 15 bases between. The CDR3 runs to 14 residues. Looked up from germline, CDR1 is SEHNR and CDR2 is FQNEAQ (reference sequence). CDR3 in amino acids: CASSPRWAHYEQYF. The CDR3 nucleotides are TGTGCCAGCAGCCCCCGGTGGGCGCATTACGAGCAGTACTTC. The complete variable domain, with remaining parts taken from reference TRBV7-9 and TRBJ2-7, reads DTGVSQNPRHKITKRGQNVTFRCDPISEHNRLYWYRQTLGQGPEFLTYFQNEAQLEKSRLLSDRFSAERPKGSFSTLEIQRTEQGDSAMYLCASSPRWAHYEQYFGPGTRLTVT.

The V and J genes are TRBV3-1 and TRBJ1-6; D unresolved. Germline loops: CDR1 LGHDT, CDR2 YNNKEL (reference sequence). The CDR3 consists of 16 residues. V lost 0 bases and J 7 bases, leaving 13 bases between the germline ends. The CDR3: CASSQEPSIGNSPLHF. The DNA of the CDR3 is TGTGCCAGCAGCCAAGAACCTTCGATTGGGAATTCACCCCTCCACTTT.

The chain combines TRBV20-1 with TRBJ1-4, with 8 bases fitting TRBD1. Germline loops: CDR1 DFQATT, CDR2 SNEGSKA (reference sequence). This CDR3 contains 15 residues. Trimming cost V 3 bases and J 2 bases; bases outside gene matches: 5. DNA of the CDR3: TGCAGTGCTAGTGACAGGGGAAGGACTAATGAAAAACTGTTTTTT. This gives the protein CSASDRGRTNEKLFF.

This clonotype has a count of ten or more. V and J are TRBV20-1 and TRBJ2-1, with 9 nucleotides matching TRBD1. Germline V CDR1 and CDR2: DFQATT, SNEGSKA (reference sequence). V dropped 5 bases and J dropped 7; count of bases not matched to a gene: 12. The CDR3 has 15 residues. CDR3 in DNA: TGCAGTGCTTCCAATCCACAGGGGGCTAAAAATGAGCAGTTCTTC. Its protein is CSASNPQGAKNEQFF.

This clonotype has a handful of counts. The CDR3 sequence: CASSRTSGGTVDGKTQYF. The DNA of the CDR3 is TGTGCCAGCAGCCGGACTAGCGGGGGGACCGTAGACGGAAAGACCCAGTACTTC. V gene TRBV9 combines with J gene TRBJ2-7; 14 nucleotides line up with TRBD2. The last part of the DNA fits TRBJ2-5 better; the J call may be wrong. The CDR3 sequence is 18 residues long. Germline V lookup: CDR1 SGDLS, CDR2 YYNGEE.

The sample holds a few counts of this clonotype. The chain is built from TRBV5-1 and TRBJ2-5; D is ambiguous. Germline lookup yields CDR1 SGHRS and CDR2 YFSETQ. This CDR3 has 15 amino acids. Trimming took 2 bases from V and 5 from J, leaving 16 bases between them. CDR3 region: CASSFSGPIGETQYF. DNA of the CDR3: TGCGCCAGCAGCTTCTCCGGACCCATCGGGGAGACCCAGTACTTC.